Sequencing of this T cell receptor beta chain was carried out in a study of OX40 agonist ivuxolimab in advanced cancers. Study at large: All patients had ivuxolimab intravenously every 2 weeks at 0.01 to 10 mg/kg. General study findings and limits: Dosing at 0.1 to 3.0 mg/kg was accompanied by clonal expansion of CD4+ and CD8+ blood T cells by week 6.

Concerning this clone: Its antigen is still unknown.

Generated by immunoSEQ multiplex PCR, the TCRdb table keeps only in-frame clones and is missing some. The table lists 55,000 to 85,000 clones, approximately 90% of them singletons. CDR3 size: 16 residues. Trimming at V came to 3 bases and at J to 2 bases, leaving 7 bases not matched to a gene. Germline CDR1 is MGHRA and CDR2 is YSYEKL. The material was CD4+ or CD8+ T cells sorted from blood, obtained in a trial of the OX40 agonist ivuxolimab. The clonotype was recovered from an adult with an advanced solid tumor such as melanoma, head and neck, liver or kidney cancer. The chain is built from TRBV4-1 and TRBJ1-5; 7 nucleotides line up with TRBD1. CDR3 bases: TGCGCCAGCAGCCAGATAGAAGGACAGGGCAATCAGCCCCAGCATTTT. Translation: CASSQIEGQGNQPQHF.